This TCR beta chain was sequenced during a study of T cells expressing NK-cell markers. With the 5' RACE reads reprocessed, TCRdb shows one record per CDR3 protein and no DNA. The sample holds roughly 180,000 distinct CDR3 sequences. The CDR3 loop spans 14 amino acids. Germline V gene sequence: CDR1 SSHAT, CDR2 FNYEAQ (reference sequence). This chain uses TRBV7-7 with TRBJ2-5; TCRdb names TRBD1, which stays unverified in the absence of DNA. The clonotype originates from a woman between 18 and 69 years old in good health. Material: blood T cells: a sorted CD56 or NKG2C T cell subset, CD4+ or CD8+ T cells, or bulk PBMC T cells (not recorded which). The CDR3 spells CASSTTTGSETQYF.